This passage covers 23 T cell receptor beta chains from one sample sequenced in a study of cytomegalovirus exposure and HLA in healthy donors. Both 60 Vbeta primers and 13 Jbeta primers went into the PCR. Only in-frame clones appear in the TCRdb table, and some are missing; sequencing was by immunoSEQ multiplex PCR. This sample yields roughly 170,000 clones, of which roughly 79% are seen a single time; under 1.5% belongs to the top ten. The material sequenced was PBMCs. These receptors were obtained from a man under 40 in good health and CMV-seronegative.

This clone is a singleton in its sample. The chain joins TRBV28 to TRBJ1-2; unclear D gene. Trimming removed 2 bases at V and 3 bases at J, with 7 bases between. CDR3 length: 13 residues. Germline V lookup: CDR1 MDHEN, CDR2 SYDVKM. CDR3 sequence (DNA): TGTGCCAGCAGTTTAACAGCCTACTATGGCTACACCTTC. This codes for CASSLTAYYGYTF.

The chain combines TRBV7-2 with TRBJ1-5; D not certain. In germline, CDR1 is SGHTA, CDR2 FQGNSA. This CDR3 is 15 amino acids long. Trimming removed 7 bases at V and 5 bases at J, with 18 bases between. As DNA, the CDR3 is TGTGCCAGCACCAATAGCGGAGGCCGGGATCAGCCCCAGCATTTT. Translated, it gives CASTNSGGRDQPQHF.

This rearrangement joins TRBV5-1 to TRBJ1-5; TRBD1 matches at 8 bases. CDR1 and CDR2 from the germline V gene are SGHRS and YFSETQ. V lost 6 bases to trimming and J lost 2 bases; unmatched junction nucleotides: 13. The CDR3 consists of 17 residues. The CDR3 protein is CASKGYRGVFGNQPQHF. The CDR3 DNA reads as TGCGCCAGCAAGGGATACAGGGGGGTTTTTGGCAATCAGCCCCAGCATTTT. The full variable domain, completed using reference TRBV5-1 and TRBJ1-5, is KAGVTQTPRYLIKTRGQQVTLSCSPISGHRSVSWYQQTPGQGLQFLFEYFSETQRNKGNFPGRFSGRQFSNSRSEMNVSTLELGDSALYLCASKGYRGVFGNQPQHFGDGTRLSIL.

CDR3 coding DNA: TGTGCCAGCAGTGCTACAGACAGGGGAAATCAGCCCCAGCATTTT. This sequence encodes CASSATDRGNQPQHF. V and J are TRBV6-1 and TRBJ1-5, with 8 bases identical to TRBD1. The V gene end was trimmed by 4 bases and the J gene end by 4 bases; junction bases not matched to a gene: 6. CDR1 is MNHNS, CDR2 SASEGT, per germline. The CDR3 is made up of 15 amino acids.

This clone has more than one count but fewer than ten. The V call is TRBV19, the J call TRBJ2-7; TRBD1 agrees at 7 bases. The V and J ends lost 5 bases and 4 bases, in that order; junction bases with no gene match: 5. This CDR3 comprises 13 residues. Germline V gene lookup returns CDR1 LNHDA and CDR2 SQIVND (reference sequence). The CDR3 region is CASSPGTEYEQYF. CDR3 DNA: TGTGCCAGTAGTCCCGGGACAGAGTACGAGCAGTACTTC.

The chain has TRBV5-1 and TRBJ2-7; a weak D match, TRBD2 (6 bases). Germline V lookup: CDR1 SGHRS, CDR2 YFSETQ. The CDR3 has 14 amino acids. Trimming pared 6 bases from V and 6 bases from J, leaving 19 bases between. The CDR3 bases are TGCGCCAGCACCCCCCGGCAGGGAGGCCCCGAGCAGTACTTC. This codes for CASTPRQGGPEQYF.

CDR3 sequence (DNA): TGTGCCAGCAGCTTGGCCACGACTAGCGGGGGGGCCCATGAGCAGTTCTTC. It specifies CASSLATTSGGAHEQFF. The V and J genes are TRBV5-6 and TRBJ2-1; 14 nucleotides match TRBD2. Unmatched junction bases numbered 7, after V lost 0 bases and J lost 8 bases. This CDR3 contains 17 residues. In germline, CDR1 is SGHDT, CDR2 YYEEEE. The full variable domain, in which reference TRBV5-6 and TRBJ2-1 provide the parts outside the CDR3, is DAGVTQSPTHLIKTRGQQVTLRCSPKSGHDTVSWYQQALGQGPQFIFQYYEEEERQRGNFPDRFSGHQFPNYSSELNVNALLLGDSALYLCASSLATTSGGAHEQFFGPGTRLTVL.

This chain's CDR3 is CAWRVEGGGELFF. CDR3 coding DNA: TGTGCCTGGAGAGTGGAGGGAGGCGGGGAGCTGTTTTTT. The V gene is TRBV30, the J gene TRBJ2-2, with D possibly being TRBD2 (6 bases). Germline V CDR1 and CDR2: GTSNPN, SVGIG (reference sequence). Trimming took 3 bases from V and 7 from J, leaving 12 bases between them. The CDR3 is 13 residues long.

V usage is TRBV10-3 and J usage is TRBJ2-7; 8 nucleotides align to TRBD1. Germline V gene sequence: CDR1 ENHRY, CDR2 SYGVKD. V was pared by 3 bases and J by 3 bases, with 4 bases of the junction left unmatched. This CDR3 has 14 amino acids. The CDR3 DNA follows: TGTGCCATCAGTGATGACAGGGGTTACTACGAGCAGTACTTC. This sequence encodes CAISDDRGYYEQYF.

Only a few counts were recorded for this clone. The chain combines TRBV27 with TRBJ1-6; TRBD1 agrees at 9 bases. Germline CDR1 MNHEY, CDR2 SMNVEV (reference sequence). V shed 4 bases, J shed 7 bases, and the junction held 8 bases outside the gene matches. This CDR3 comprises 16 residues. The CDR3 sequence is CASSSTGQGRNSPLHF. The CDR3, as DNA: TGTGCCAGCAGTTCGACGGGACAGGGAAGAAATTCACCCCTCCACTTT.

The chain joins TRBV7-9 to TRBJ1-5; the D gene is possibly TRBD1 (5 bases). The CDR3 has 13 residues. Trimming took off 6 bases at V and 7 bases at J, with 13 bases between the two ends. CDR1 is SEHNR, CDR2 FQNEAQ, per germline (reference sequence). In nucleotides, the CDR3 is TGTGCCAGCAGTTCAGGGTTGGGACAGCCCCAGCATTTT. Translated: CASSSGLGQPQHF.

V is TRBV18 and J is TRBJ1-2; the match to TRBD1 covers 8 bases. Per the germline V gene, CDR1 is KGHSH and CDR2 is LQKENI. J was trimmed by 6 bases and V by 3 bases; bases with no gene match: 9. The CDR3 is 15 residues long. The CDR3 spells CASSPRVGTGDGYTF. The CDR3 DNA reads TGTGCCAGCTCACCGCGGGTGGGGACAGGAGATGGCTACACCTTC.

This clone was observed a single time. The CDR3 region is CASSYRSGRALVDTQYF. In DNA, the CDR3 is TGTGCCAGCAGCTACCGTAGCGGGAGGGCCCTCGTAGATACGCAGTATTTT. This chain joins TRBV7-2 and TRBJ2-3; 11 positions match TRBD2. CDR3 length: 17 amino acids. V lost 4 bases to trimming and J lost 5 bases; unmatched junction nucleotides: 11. The germline gives CDR1 SGHTA, CDR2 FQGNSA.

This clone was observed once. The chain joins TRBV10-1 to TRBJ2-3, with D possibly being TRBD2 (6 bases). Deletions cut 10 bases from V and 0 bases from J, with 11 bases between. CDR3 length: 13 amino acids. Germline V gives CDR1 WNHNN, CDR2 SYGVQD (reference sequence). The CDR3 region has the DNA TGCGCCACCGCGCGGGATAGCACAGATACGCAGTATTTT. Its translation: CATARDSTDTQYF.

The CDR3 DNA reads as TGTGCCAGCAGCATCCAGGGTGCGGACACTGAAGCTTTCTTT. Protein sequence: CASSIQGADTEAFF. J is TRBJ1-1 and V is TRBV6-1; possibly TRBD1 for D (5 bases). Germline-derived CDR1 and CDR2 are MNHNS and SASEGT. The CDR3 contains 14 residues. V was shortened by 6 bases and J by 3 bases, with 14 bases between the two germline ends.

The rearrangement uses TRBV2 and TRBJ2-7; D is possibly TRBD1 (5 bases). The CDR3 is 13 residues long. Trimming removed 7 bases from V and 2 bases from J, with 12 bases in between. Germline V gene lookup returns CDR1 SNHLY and CDR2 FYNNEI. CDR3 protein: CASIEGAAYEQYF. CDR3 DNA: TGTGCCAGCATAGAAGGGGCAGCCTACGAGCAGTACTTC. Using reference TRBV2 and TRBJ2-7 for the parts outside the CDR3, the full variable domain is EPEVTQTPSHQVTQMGQEVILRCVPISNHLYFYWYRQILGQKVEFLVSFYNNEISEKSEIFDDQFSVERPDGSNFTLKIRSTKLEDSAMYFCASIEGAAYEQYFGPGTRLTVT.

The table lists this clone with a few counts. The gene calls are TRBV9 and TRBJ2-3; possibly TRBD1 for D (6 bases). Germline CDR1 and CDR2: SGDLS and YYNGEE. The CDR3 is 16 residues long. Trimming left V 4 bases short and J 0 bases short, with 15 bases between. CDR3 sequence reads: CASSSQGRSSTDTQYF. The CDR3 DNA reads TGTGCCAGCAGCTCGCAGGGGAGATCTAGCACAGATACGCAGTATTTT.

This CDR3 is CASSFLAGAGTGELFF. As DNA, the CDR3 is TGTGCCAGCAGCTTCTTAGCGGGAGCAGGGACCGGGGAGCTGTTTTTT. The rearrangement joins TRBV5-4 to TRBJ2-2, with 9 bases fitting TRBD2. This CDR3 has 16 residues. CDR1 and CDR2 from the germline V gene are SGHNT and YYREEE (reference sequence). The V and J ends lost 2 bases and 5 bases, in that order; junction bases with no gene match: 7.

The chain has TRBV5-4 and TRBJ1-3, with D unresolved. The CDR3 extends over 17 amino acids. With 4 bases removed from V and 0 bases from J, the gap between germline ends came to 17 bases. Germline CDR1 and CDR2: SGHNT and YYREEE (reference sequence). The CDR3 region has the DNA TGTGCCAGCAGCGTAGGCTTCGGAGTTCCCTCTGGAAACACCATATATTTT. Translating gives CASSVGFGVPSGNTIYF.

This chain uses TRBV21-1 with TRBJ1-2; the table gives TRBD1 as D, unverified against the DNA. TRBV21-1 is a listed pseudogene. This CDR3 has 16 residues. The CDR3 DNA reads TGTGCCAGCAGCAAAGCGCGAGACAGGGGAGCCTGTGGCTACACCTTC. This translates into CASSKARDRGACGYTF.

V usage is TRBV21-1 and J usage is TRBJ1-1; the table calls TRBD1, which could not be checked here. TRBV21-1 is labeled a pseudogene. This CDR3 is built from 14 residues. The CDR3 sequence: CASSNRARNTEAFF. The CDR3 coding sequence is TGTGCCAGCAGCAACAGGGCCCGGAACACTGAAGCTTTCTTT.

V and J are TRBV4-3 and TRBJ2-3, with D perhaps matching TRBD1 (5 bases). CDR1 and CDR2 (germline): LGHNA, YSLEER. The CDR3 has 16 amino acids. V was trimmed by 0 bases and J by 4 bases, leaving 14 bases between them. The DNA for the CDR3 is TGCGCCAGCAGCCAAGATGACGGCGTAGGGGCAGATACGCAGTATTTT. It codes for CASSQDDGVGADTQYF.

This clone has a handful of counts. This sequence joins TRBV18 and TRBJ1-2; D perhaps matches TRBD1 (5 bases). Per germline, CDR1 KGHSH and CDR2 LQKENI. The CDR3 is 13 residues long. The V and J ends lost 8 bases and 6 bases respectively, with 16 bases between them. The CDR3 region has the DNA TGTGCCAGCCGACCCGACAGAAGCAATGGCTACACCTTC. Translated, it gives CASRPDRSNGYTF.